This T cell receptor beta chain was identified during a study of blood T cell repertoires in COVID-19. Study as a whole: The United States, Italy and Spain provided the acute and convalescent COVID-19 samples. PBMCs, B-cell-depleted T cells, or T cells were the source of the cDNA or gDNA that made up the material.

This clone occurred a few times. Seattle enrolled patients during active infection and tracked them longitudinally. In the authors' methods: The authors estimated nucleated cell counts from reference gene primer amplification. Assay used: immunoSEQ multiplex PCR; TCRdb lists only in-frame clones, some missing. The DNA gave D and trimming, while V, J and clone size come from that table. The sample yields 60,000 to 65,000 clones, roughly 72% seen once. With 2 bases removed from V and 7 bases from J, the gap between germline ends came to 8 bases. Looked up from germline, CDR1 is PRHDT and CDR2 is FYEKMQ (reference sequence). This CDR3 is 12 amino acids long.

Specimen: peripheral blood. V is TRBV13 and J is TRBJ1-2; D ambiguous. The sequence came from a woman in her 70s with COVID-19, enrolled during active disease. Here the CDR3 DNA reads TGTGCCAGCAGCTTACACTCGAGTGGCTACACCTTC. Translated, it gives CASSLHSSGYTF.